The 6 T cell receptor beta chains below come from one sample, sequenced in a study of early stage breast cancer tumors. Libraries were prepared by immunoSEQ multiplex PCR; TCRdb keeps only in-frame clonotypes and omits some of them. This sample has over 25,000 clones, with 75% to 85% found just once. The material sequenced was blood. All receptors derive from a person aged 55 to 69 with breast cancer.

This sequence joins TRBV6-4 and TRBJ2-7; 9 nucleotides agree with TRBD2. Germline lookup yields CDR1 MRHNA and CDR2 SNTAGT. J lost 2 bases, V lost 7 bases, and 9 bases had no gene match. This CDR3 comprises 15 residues. The CDR3 DNA reads TGTGCCAGCACCCGCGGACTAGCGCCTCCCTACGAGCAGTACTTC. As protein: CASTRGLAPPYEQYF.

The chain links TRBV11-3 to TRBJ2-7; D uncertain. Trimming left V 3 bases short and J 6 bases short, with 9 bases between. Germline loops: CDR1 SGHNT, CDR2 YENEEA. The CDR3 has 12 residues. The chain's CDR3 is CASSFNSAEQYF. CDR3 in DNA: TGTGCCAGCAGCTTCAACAGTGCCGAGCAGTACTTC.

J is TRBJ1-5 and V is TRBV10-1; D is possibly TRBD1 (5 bases). Between the trimmed V and J ends, which lost 2 bases and 1 base, there was a span of 12 bases. Germline V lookup: CDR1 WNHNN, CDR2 SYGVQD (reference sequence). The CDR3 covers 16 residues. CDR3 nucleotides: TGCGCCAGCAGTGAGGGAGGGGCGAGGAGCAATCAGCCCCAGCATTTT. Protein: CASSEGGARSNQPQHF.

The V and J genes are TRBV15 and TRBJ1-3, with 8 bases aligning to TRBD1. CDR1 is LNHNV, CDR2 YYDKDF, per germline (reference sequence). The length of the CDR3 is 14 residues. The trim removed 6 bases at V and 3 bases at J, leaving 4 bases unmatched. The CDR3 reads CATSQGAGGNTIYF. The CDR3 DNA is TGTGCCACCAGTCAGGGGGCGGGTGGAAACACCATATATTTT.

The chain employs TRBV27 and TRBJ2-5; 9 nucleotides align to TRBD1. This CDR3 is built from 15 residues. The germline V gene has CDR1 MNHEY and CDR2 SMNVEV (reference sequence). With V trimmed by 6 bases and J by 5 bases, 10 bases remained unmatched. For the CDR3, the DNA is TGTGCCAGCAGGGATGGGACAGGGCCAGGGGAGACCCAGTACTTC. It yields the protein CASRDGTGPGETQYF.

The V and J genes are TRBV19 and TRBJ2-4; 9 bases agree with TRBD1. This CDR3 region has 16 residues. The V gene's germline CDR1 is LNHDA and CDR2 SQIVND (reference sequence). V was clipped by 2 bases and J by 4 bases; unmatched bases: 6. CDR3: CASSINSGTGKNIQYF. The CDR3 DNA reads as TGTGCCAGTAGTATAAACTCCGGGACAGGGAAAAACATTCAGTACTTC.